This T cell receptor beta chain was recovered during a study of graft-versus-host responses after intestinal transplantation. Findings and caveats of the study: Ileal or blood samples showed some GvH clones first, and such clones were also found in recipient marrow.

The length of the CDR3 is 14 residues. V lost 5 bases and J lost 4; bases outside the gene matches: 4. Germline loops: CDR1 MNHEY, CDR2 SMNVEV (reference sequence). Details on this clone: Its antigen remains unidentified.

Profiling relied on immunoSEQ multiplex PCR, and the TCRdb table lists in-frame clones only, not all of them. The sample lists around 97,000 clones, about nine tenths occurring once. This receptor was taken from a human donor who received an intestinal transplant. This specimen was unstimulated CD8+ T cells sorted from spleen or lymph node cells, taken before intestinal transplant. The chain recombines TRBV27 with TRBJ1-5; 8 nucleotides agree with TRBD1. For the CDR3, the DNA is TGTGCCAGCAGTAAGCAGGGGGCGAATCAGCCCCAGCATTTT. The encoded protein is CASSKQGANQPQHF.